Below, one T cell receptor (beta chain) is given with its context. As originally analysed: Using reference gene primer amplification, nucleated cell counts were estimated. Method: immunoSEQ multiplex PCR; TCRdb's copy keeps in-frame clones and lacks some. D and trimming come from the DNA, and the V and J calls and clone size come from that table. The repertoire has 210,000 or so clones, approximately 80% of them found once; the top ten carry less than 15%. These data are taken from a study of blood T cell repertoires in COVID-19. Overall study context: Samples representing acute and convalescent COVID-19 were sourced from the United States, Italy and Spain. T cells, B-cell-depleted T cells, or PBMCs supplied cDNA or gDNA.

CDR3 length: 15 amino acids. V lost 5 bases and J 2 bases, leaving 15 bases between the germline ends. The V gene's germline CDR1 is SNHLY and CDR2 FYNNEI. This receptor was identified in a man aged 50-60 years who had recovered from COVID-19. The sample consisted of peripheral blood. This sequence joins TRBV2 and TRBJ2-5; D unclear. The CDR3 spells CASSFLPGAQETQYF. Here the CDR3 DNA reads TGTGCCAGCAGTTTCTTGCCCGGAGCACAAGAGACCCAGTACTTC.